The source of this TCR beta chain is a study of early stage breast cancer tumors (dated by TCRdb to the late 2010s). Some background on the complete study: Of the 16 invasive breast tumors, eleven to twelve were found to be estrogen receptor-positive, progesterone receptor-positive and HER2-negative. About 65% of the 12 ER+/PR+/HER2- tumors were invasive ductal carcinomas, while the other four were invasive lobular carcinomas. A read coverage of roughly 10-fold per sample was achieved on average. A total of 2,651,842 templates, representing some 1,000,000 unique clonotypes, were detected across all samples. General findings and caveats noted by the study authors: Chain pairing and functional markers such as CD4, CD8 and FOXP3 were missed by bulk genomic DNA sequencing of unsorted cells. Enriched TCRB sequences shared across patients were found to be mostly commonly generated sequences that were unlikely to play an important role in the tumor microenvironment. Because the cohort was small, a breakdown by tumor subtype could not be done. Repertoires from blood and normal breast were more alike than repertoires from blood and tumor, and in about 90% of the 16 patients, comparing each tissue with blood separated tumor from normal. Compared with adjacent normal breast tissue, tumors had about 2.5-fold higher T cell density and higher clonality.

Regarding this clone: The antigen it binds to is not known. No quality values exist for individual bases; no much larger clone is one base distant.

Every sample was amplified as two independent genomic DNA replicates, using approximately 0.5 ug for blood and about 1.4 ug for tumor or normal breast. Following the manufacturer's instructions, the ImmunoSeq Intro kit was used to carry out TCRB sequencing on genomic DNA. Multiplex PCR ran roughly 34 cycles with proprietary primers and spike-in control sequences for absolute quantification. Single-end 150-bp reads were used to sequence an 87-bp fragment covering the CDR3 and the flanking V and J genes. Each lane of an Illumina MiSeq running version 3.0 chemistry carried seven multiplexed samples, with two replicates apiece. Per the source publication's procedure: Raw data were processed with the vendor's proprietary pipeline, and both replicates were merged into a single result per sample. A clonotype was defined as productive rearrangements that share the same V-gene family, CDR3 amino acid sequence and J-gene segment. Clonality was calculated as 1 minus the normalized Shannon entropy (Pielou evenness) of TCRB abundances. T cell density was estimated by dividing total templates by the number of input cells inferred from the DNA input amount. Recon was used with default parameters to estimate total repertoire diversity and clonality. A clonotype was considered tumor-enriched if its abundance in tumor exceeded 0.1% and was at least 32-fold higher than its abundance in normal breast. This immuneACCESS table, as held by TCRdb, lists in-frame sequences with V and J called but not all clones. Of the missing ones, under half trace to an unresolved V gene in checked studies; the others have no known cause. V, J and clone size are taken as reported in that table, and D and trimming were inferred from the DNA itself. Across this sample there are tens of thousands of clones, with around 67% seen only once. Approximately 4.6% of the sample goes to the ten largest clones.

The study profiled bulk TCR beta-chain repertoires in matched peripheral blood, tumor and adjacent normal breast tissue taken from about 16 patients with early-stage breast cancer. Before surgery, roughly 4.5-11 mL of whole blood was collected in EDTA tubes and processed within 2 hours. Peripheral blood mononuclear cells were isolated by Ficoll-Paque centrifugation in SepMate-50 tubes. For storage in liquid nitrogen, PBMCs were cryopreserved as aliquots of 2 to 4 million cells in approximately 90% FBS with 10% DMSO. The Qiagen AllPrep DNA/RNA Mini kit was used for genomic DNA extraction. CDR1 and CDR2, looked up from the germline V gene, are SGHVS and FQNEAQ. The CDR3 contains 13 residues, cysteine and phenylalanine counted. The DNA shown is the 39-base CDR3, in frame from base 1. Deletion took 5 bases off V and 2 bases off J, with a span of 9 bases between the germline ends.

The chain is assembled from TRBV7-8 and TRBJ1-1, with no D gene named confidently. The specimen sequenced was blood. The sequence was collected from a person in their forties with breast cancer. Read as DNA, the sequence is TGTGCCAGCAGCCTTAGTCGAAACACTGAAGCTTTCTTT. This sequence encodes CASSLSRNTEAFF. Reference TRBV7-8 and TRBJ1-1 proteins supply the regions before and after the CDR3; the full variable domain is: GAGVSQSPRYKVAKRGQDVALRCDPISGHVSLFWYQQALGQGPEFLTYFQNEAQLDKSGLPSDRFFAERPEGSVSTLKIQRTQQEDSAVYLCASSLSRNTEAFFGQGTRLTVV.